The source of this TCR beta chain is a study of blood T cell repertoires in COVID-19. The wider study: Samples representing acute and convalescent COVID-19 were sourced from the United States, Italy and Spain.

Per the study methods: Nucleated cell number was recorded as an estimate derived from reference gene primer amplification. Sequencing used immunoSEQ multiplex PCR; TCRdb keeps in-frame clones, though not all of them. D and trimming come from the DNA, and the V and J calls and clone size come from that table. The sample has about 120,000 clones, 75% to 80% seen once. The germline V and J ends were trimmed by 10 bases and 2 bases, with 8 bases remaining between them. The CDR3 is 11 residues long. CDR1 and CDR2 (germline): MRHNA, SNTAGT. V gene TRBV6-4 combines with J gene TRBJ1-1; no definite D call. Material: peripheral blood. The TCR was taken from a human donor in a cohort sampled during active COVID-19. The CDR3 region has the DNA TGTGCCACCAGGCGCAACACTGAAGCTTTCTTT. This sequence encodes CATRRNTEAFF.